The 26 T cell receptor beta chains presented below share a single source sample, sequenced in a study of blood T cell repertoires in COVID-19. TCRdb's copy holds only in-frame clones and misses some; the assay was immunoSEQ multiplex PCR. Among about 340,000 clones listed, roughly 86% were seen once. Material for sequencing was peripheral blood. The source of these receptors is a woman aged 65 to 85 with COVID-19, enrolled during active disease.

Only one count was recorded for this clone. The same CDR3 is also encoded by other DNA sequences in this sample. This chain joins TRBV11-2 and TRBJ1-4; 7 bases agree with TRBD1. The CDR3 is made up of 15 amino acids. Germline CDR1 SGHAT, CDR2 FQNNGV. V was pared by 2 bases and J by 4 bases, with 4 bases of the junction left unmatched. DNA of the CDR3: TGTGCCAGCAGCTTACGCGACAGGGTTAATGAAAAACTGTTTTTT. It codes for CASSLRDRVNEKLFF.

The genes are TRBV27 and TRBJ2-1; a weak D match, TRBD2 (7 bases). CDR1 MNHEY and CDR2 SMNVEV come from the germline V gene (reference sequence). This CDR3 contains 15 residues. Trimming removed 2 bases at V and 9 bases at J, with 17 bases between. CDR3 region: CASSLEGGGGREQFF. In nucleotides, the CDR3 is TGTGCCAGCAGTTTAGAAGGTGGGGGGGGCCGTGAGCAGTTCTTC.

The chain uses TRBV5-1 and TRBJ1-3; D is perhaps TRBD1 (5 bases). The CDR3 totals 15 residues. V was pared by 3 bases and J by 1 base, with 11 bases between. Germline CDR1 is SGHRS and CDR2 is YFSETQ. CDR3 in DNA: TGCGCCAGCAGCTGGTCAGGGCAGTCTGGAAACACCATATATTTT. It specifies CASSWSGQSGNTIYF.

This clone was recorded once. The chain joins TRBV2 to TRBJ1-2, with a tentative D call TRBD1 (6 bases). The CDR3 sequence is 14 residues long. Germline lookup yields CDR1 SNHLY and CDR2 FYNNEI. The V end was cut by 8 bases, the J end by 8 bases, with 21 bases between. For the CDR3, the DNA is TGTGCCAGCCTTAGGCTTAGACAGGAGTACGGCTACACCTTC. Protein: CASLRLRQEYGYTF.

The rearrangement uses TRBV9 and TRBJ1-6, with TRBD1 matching over 12 bases. The CDR3 runs to 17 residues. The germline V gene has CDR1 SGDLS and CDR2 YYNGEE. The V gene end was trimmed by 0 bases and the J gene end by 10 bases; junction bases not matched to a gene: 8. The CDR3 nucleotides read TGTGCCAGCAGCGTAGAGGGACAGGGGGCATCGAACTCACCCCTCCACTTT. This codes for CASSVEGQGASNSPLHF.

V is TRBV19 and J is TRBJ2-2, with unresolved D. V was shortened by 6 bases and J by 0 bases, with 11 bases between the two germline ends. The CDR3 contains 15 residues. Germline loops: CDR1 LNHDA, CDR2 SQIVND (reference sequence). CDR3 region: CASSITETNTGELFF. The CDR3 region has the DNA TGTGCCAGTAGCATAACAGAGACGAACACCGGGGAGCTGTTTTTT.

This clone was found once. The rearrangement uses TRBV3-1 (or the pseudogene TRBV3-2) and TRBJ1-2; 8 nucleotides line up with TRBD1. The CDR3 runs to 17 residues. V was pared by 4 bases and J by 1 base, with 11 bases of the junction left unmatched. Germline V CDR1 and CDR2: LGHDT, YNNKEL (reference sequence). The CDR3 sequence is CASSPSGTGFLNYGYTF. The CDR3 region has the DNA TGTGCCAGCAGCCCTTCCGGGACAGGTTTCCTTAACTATGGCTACACCTTC.

This chain links TRBV5-4 with TRBJ1-5; 8 nucleotides match TRBD1. The CDR3 covers 15 residues. The germline CDR1 and CDR2 sequences are SGHNT and YYREEE (reference sequence). V was clipped by 4 bases and J by 5 bases; unmatched bases: 8. This CDR3 reads CASSVGTGNDQPQHF. CDR3 bases: TGTGCCAGCAGCGTCGGGACAGGTAATGATCAGCCCCAGCATTTT.

As concerns this clone: Other DNA sequences within the sample encode an identical CDR3. This rearrangement joins TRBV28 to TRBJ2-7, with 7 bases that match TRBD1. The V and J ends lost 1 base and 3 bases, in that order; junction bases with no gene match: 3. CDR3 size: 14 residues. Germline lookup yields CDR1 MDHEN and CDR2 SYDVKM. CDR3 sequence: CASSLLAGGYEQYF. As DNA, the CDR3 is TGTGCCAGCAGTTTATTGGCAGGGGGCTACGAGCAGTACTTC.

This rearrangement joins TRBV5-1 to TRBJ2-7; 8 bases map to TRBD2. This CDR3 spans 16 amino acids. The germline gives CDR1 SGHRS, CDR2 YFSETQ. The V and J ends lost 2 bases and 5 bases, in that order; junction bases with no gene match: 12. The CDR3 sequence is CASSFLGSGGGNEQYF. The CDR3 DNA reads as TGCGCCAGCAGCTTCCTGGGCAGCGGGGGTGGCAACGAGCAGTACTTC.

This chain links TRBV13 with TRBJ2-1; weak D call: TRBD1 (5 bases). The CDR3 runs 18 residues. V lost 3 bases and J 4 bases, leaving 22 bases between the germline ends. The germline V gene has CDR1 PRHDT and CDR2 FYEKMQ (reference sequence). The DNA of the CDR3 is TGTGCCAGCAGCTTGGGGATGGCCCAGGGTCCCCGTTACAATGAGCAGTTCTTC. Protein product: CASSLGMAQGPRYNEQFF.

The chain has TRBV7-5 and TRBJ1-1; TRBD1 was called by the table and not checked on the DNA. TRBV7-5 is flagged as a pseudogene. This CDR3 comprises 14 residues. The DNA for the CDR3 is TGTGCCAGAAGCTGGGGACAGTTGAACACTGAAGCTTTCTTT. This sequence encodes CARSWGQLNTEAFF.

The rearrangement joins TRBV12-5 to TRBJ2-7; 7 bases are shared with TRBD1. CDR3 length: 13 residues. The V segment lost 5 bases and the J segment 6 bases; nucleotides outside the gene matches: 7. Per germline, CDR1 LGHNT and CDR2 FRNRAP. The CDR3 coding sequence is TGTGCTAGTGGTGGCGGACAGGAGGCCGAGCAGTACTTC. This gives the protein CASGGGQEAEQYF.

The J gene is TRBJ2-5, the V gene TRBV6-2 or TRBV6-3, with 15 bases aligning to TRBD2. Per germline, CDR1 MNHEY and CDR2 SVGEGT. The length of the CDR3 is 16 residues. Trimming cost V 2 bases and J 3 bases; bases outside gene matches: 1. DNA of the CDR3: TGTGCCAGCAGTTACGGACTAGCGGGGGGGAAAGAGACCCAGTACTTC. Translated: CASSYGLAGGKETQYF.

V gene TRBV28 combines with J gene TRBJ2-5; 7 bases fit TRBD2. V gave up 2 bases and J gave up 5 bases; unmatched junction bases: 8. Germline loops: CDR1 MDHEN, CDR2 SYDVKM. The CDR3 runs 15 residues. In DNA, the CDR3 is TGTGCCAGCAGTTTAGGCAGGGACTATCCCGAGACCCAGTACTTC. Protein product: CASSLGRDYPETQYF.

The rearrangement joins TRBV5-4 to TRBJ1-4, with D perhaps TRBD1 (6 bases). The CDR3 has 18 residues. Trimming took off 3 bases at V and 0 bases at J, with 18 bases between the two ends. CDR1 is SGHNT, CDR2 YYREEE, per germline (reference sequence). This CDR3 is CASSSRGGLHATNEKLFF. The DNA of the CDR3 is TGTGCCAGCAGCTCGAGGGGGGGGCTACATGCAACTAATGAAAAACTGTTTTTT. Full variable domain (missing parts from reference TRBV5-4 and TRBJ1-4): ETGVTQSPTHLIKTRGQQVTLRCSSQSGHNTVSWYQQALGQGPQFIFQYYREEENGRGNFPPRFSGLQFPNYSSELNVNALELDDSALYLCASSSRGGLHATNEKLFFGSGTQLSVL.

V gene TRBV10-3 combines with J gene TRBJ1-1, with 8 bases matching TRBD1. Germline-derived CDR1 and CDR2 are ENHRY and SYGVKD. V lost 6 bases and J lost 5; bases outside the gene matches: 5. The CDR3 extends over 13 amino acids. This chain's CDR3 is CAIRPDRVTEAFF. In DNA, the CDR3 is TGTGCCATCAGGCCGGACAGGGTAACTGAAGCTTTCTTT.

The chain has TRBV5-6 and TRBJ2-1; 8 bases agree with TRBD2. The length of the CDR3 is 17 residues. From germline, CDR1 is SGHDT and CDR2 YYEEEE. Trimming removed 4 bases from V and 5 bases from J; junction bases left unmatched: 14. CDR3 DNA sequence: TGTGCCAGCAGCCCCCTTTTAGGCGGGGGGCTGAACAATGAGCAGTTCTTC. As protein: CASSPLLGGGLNNEQFF.

The chain recombines TRBV5-1 with TRBJ1-2, with TRBD1 matching over 9 bases. The CDR3 has 13 residues. Germline V lookup: CDR1 SGHRS, CDR2 YFSETQ. With V trimmed by 4 bases and J by 8 bases, 6 bases remained unmatched. The CDR3 spells CASSRTGVEGYTF. The CDR3 nucleotides read TGCGCCAGCAGCCGGACAGGGGTAGAAGGCTACACCTTC.

V is TRBV4-3 and J is TRBJ2-7, with 8 bases lining up with TRBD1. The ends lost 0 bases at V and 3 bases at J; junction bases unmatched: 10. This CDR3 spans 17 amino acids. Germline V gives CDR1 LGHNA, CDR2 YSLEER. The DNA of the CDR3 is TGCGCCAGCAGCCAAGACTCCGGGACAGGAGTCTTCTACGAGCAGTACTTC. This encodes CASSQDSGTGVFYEQYF.

J is TRBJ2-7 and V is TRBV3-1 (or the pseudogene TRBV3-2); 7 bases fit TRBD2. V shed 6 bases, J shed 0 bases, and the junction held 8 bases outside the gene matches. Germline CDR1 and CDR2: LGHDT and YNNKEL (reference sequence). This CDR3 comprises 15 residues. Here the CDR3 DNA reads TGTGCCAGCAGTCCAAGCGGGACTATCTCCTACGAGCAGTACTTC. As protein: CASSPSGTISYEQYF.

V and J are TRBV25-1 and TRBJ1-3; weak D call: TRBD1 (5 bases). Germline V gene data show CDR1 as MGHDK and CDR2 as SYGVNS. Trimming took 2 bases from V and 0 from J, leaving 8 bases between them. The CDR3 contains 15 residues. CDR3 in DNA: TGTGCCAGCAGTGAAGGGGGGGTCTCTGGAAACACCATATATTTT. Protein sequence: CASSEGGVSGNTIYF.

The CDR3 sequence is CATSDAGSRGYTF. The DNA for the CDR3 is TGTGCCACCAGTGATGCAGGAAGTCGTGGCTACACCTTC. V and J are TRBV24-1 and TRBJ1-2; D is undetermined. Germline loops: CDR1 KGHDR, CDR2 SFDVKD. The CDR3 is 13 residues long. V lost 3 bases, J lost 7 bases, and 11 bases lay in between.

This clone was seen just once. The rearrangement uses TRBV9 and TRBJ2-7; 11 bases align to TRBD2. Germline assignment: CDR1 SGDLS and CDR2 YYNGEE. The ends lost 0 bases at V and 4 bases at J; junction bases unmatched: 6. The CDR3 runs 16 residues. CDR3 protein: CASSVGSGGVHYEQYF. CDR3 DNA: TGTGCCAGCAGCGTAGGTAGCGGGGGGGTCCATTACGAGCAGTACTTC.

V usage is TRBV12-5 and J usage is TRBJ1-2; D gene unclear. With 3 bases removed from V and 6 bases from J, the gap between germline ends came to 8 bases. Germline V gives CDR1 LGHNT, CDR2 FRNRAP. The CDR3 is 12 residues long. This chain's CDR3 is CASGFNRDGYTF. The DNA for the CDR3 is TGTGCTAGTGGTTTCAATCGGGATGGCTACACCTTC.

The chain uses TRBV29-1 and TRBJ2-7, with TRBD1 as a possible D gene (5 bases). V lost 0 bases and J 4 bases, leaving 13 bases between the germline ends. Germline CDR1 reads SQVTM; CDR2 reads ANQGSEA. The CDR3 has 14 residues. CDR3 region: CSVEDEGEWYEQYF. CDR3 in DNA: TGCAGCGTTGAAGATGAAGGGGAATGGTACGAGCAGTACTTC.